A single sample gave rise to the 32 T cell receptor beta chains below, sequenced in a study of T cell changes during pregnancy in multiple sclerosis. Method: immunoSEQ multiplex PCR; TCRdb's copy keeps in-frame clones and lacks some. The repertoire consists of 40,000 to 60,000 clones, with roughly 94% occurring once and the leading ten covering 5% to 7%. This material consisted of CD8+ T cells from peripheral blood mononuclear cells, taken in the first trimester of pregnancy. The source is a female donor with multiple sclerosis, enrolled in a pregnancy study.

The chain is built from TRBV7-9 and TRBJ1-2; 7 bases fit TRBD1. V lost 4 bases, J lost 8 bases, and 4 bases stayed unmatched. The CDR3 totals 12 residues. CDR1 SEHNR and CDR2 FQNEAQ come from the germline V gene (reference sequence). The CDR3 DNA reads TGTGCCAGCAGCTCAGGGGGTTGGGGCTACACCTTC. This encodes CASSSGGWGYTF.

The chain couples TRBV6-5 to TRBJ2-7; 12 bases are a match to TRBD2. CDR3 size: 14 residues. The trim removed 5 bases at V and 4 bases at J, leaving 3 bases unmatched. From germline, CDR1 is MNHEY and CDR2 SVGAGI. In DNA form, the CDR3 reads TGTGCCAGCAGTCGACTAGCGGGAGTTTACGAGCAGTACTTC. As protein: CASSRLAGVYEQYF.

The chain links TRBV7-3 to TRBJ2-7; 8 nucleotides line up with TRBD2. Germline CDR1 is SGHTA and CDR2 is FQGTGA. The CDR3 contains 14 residues. The V gene end was trimmed by 4 bases and the J gene end by 2 bases; junction bases not matched to a gene: 4. CDR3 residues: CASSSVAGPYEQYF. The CDR3 DNA reads as TGTGCCAGCAGCTCGGTAGCGGGGCCCTACGAGCAGTACTTC.

The chain couples TRBV10-3 to TRBJ1-2; TRBD1 agrees at 9 bases. The germline V gene encodes CDR1 ENHRY and CDR2 SYGVKD. J gave up 6 bases and V 3 bases, and 2 bases lay outside the gene matches. This CDR3 has 13 residues. The CDR3 nucleotides read TGTGCCATCAGTGACACAGGGGGCGATGGCTACACCTTC. Translating gives CAISDTGGDGYTF.

The chain couples TRBV5-6 to TRBJ2-1; 9 bases align to TRBD1. From germline, CDR1 is SGHDT and CDR2 YYEEEE. V shed 2 bases and J 9 bases; nucleotides not matched to a gene: 3. The CDR3 totals 13 residues. CDR3 in DNA: TGTGCCAGCAGCTTCGGGACAGGGACTGAGCAGTTCTTC. The encoded protein is CASSFGTGTEQFF.

This clone was seen just once. The chain joins TRBV27 to TRBJ2-3; D ambiguous. V was trimmed by 6 bases and J by 5 bases, leaving 9 bases between them. The CDR3 extends over 12 amino acids. The germline V gene has CDR1 MNHEY and CDR2 SMNVEV (reference sequence). The CDR3 nucleotides are TGTGCCAGCAGCCCCCCCGGAGATACGCAGTATTTT. Its translation is CASSPPGDTQYF.

This chain joins TRBV5-1 and TRBJ2-2, with TRBD1 matching 7 bases. The CDR3 sequence is 15 residues long. The germline CDR1 and CDR2 sequences are SGHRS and YFSETQ. The V gene end was trimmed by 8 bases and the J gene end by 5 bases; junction bases not matched to a gene: 12. CDR3: CASGSGTDMTGELFF. CDR3 coding DNA: TGCGCCAGTGGGTCCGGGACAGATATGACCGGGGAGCTGTTTTTT.

This chain joins TRBV5-1 and TRBJ2-1; D not certain. V lost 5 bases and J 4 bases, leaving 16 bases between the germline ends. The CDR3 has 15 residues. CDR1 and CDR2 (germline): SGHRS, YFSETQ. CDR3 in amino acids: CASSLYRSDYNEQFF. Written as DNA, the CDR3 is TGCGCCAGCAGTCTTTATAGGAGCGATTACAATGAGCAGTTCTTC.

Worth noting for this clone: Other nucleotide sequences from this sample produce the same CDR3. The chain links TRBV5-1 to TRBJ2-1, with 9 bases lining up with TRBD2. V was clipped by 2 bases and J by 4 bases; unmatched bases: 4. The germline CDR1 and CDR2 sequences are SGHRS and YFSETQ. The CDR3 runs to 15 residues. CDR3 in DNA: TGCGCCAGCAGCTTAGCGGGAGGCCTGTACAATGAGCAGTTCTTC. Protein: CASSLAGGLYNEQFF.

The rearrangement joins TRBV30 to TRBJ1-2, with TRBD1 matching 7 bases. This CDR3 has 15 residues. CDR1 GTSNPN and CDR2 SVGIG come from the germline V gene (reference sequence). The junction had 6 bases not matched to a gene; V was cut back by 2 bases and J by 0 bases. For the CDR3, the DNA is TGTGCCTGGAGTTCCCCTAGGGGGCCTAACTATGGCTACACCTTC. Its translation is CAWSSPRGPNYGYTF. Filled out from reference TRBV30 and TRBJ1-2, the complete variable domain reads SQTIHQWPATLVQPVGSPLSLECTVEGTSNPNLYWYRQAAGRGLQLLFYSVGIGQISSEVPQNLSASRPQDRQFILSSKKLLLSDSGFYLCAWSSPRGPNYGYTFGSGTRLTVV.

As regards this clone: This sample also contains other DNA sequences that code for the same CDR3. The rearrangement uses TRBV19 and TRBJ1-1; maybe TRBD1 (6 bases). The CDR3 is 14 residues long. Germline V CDR1 and CDR2: LNHDA, SQIVND (reference sequence). V lost 1 base, J lost 1 base, and 7 bases lay in between. The CDR3 sequence is CASSIGGGNTEAFF. CDR3 coding DNA: TGTGCCAGTAGTATAGGAGGGGGGAACACTGAAGCTTTCTTT.

The chain uses TRBV7-9 and TRBJ2-7; maybe TRBD2 (6 bases). Germline CDR1 and CDR2: SEHNR and FQNEAQ (reference sequence). The CDR3 contains 11 residues. Trimming took 4 bases from V and 6 from J, leaving 7 bases between them. The CDR3 nucleotides are TGTGCCAGCAGCTCGGAGGGCGAGCAGTACTTC. The encoded protein is CASSSEGEQYF. The full variable domain, with the rest looked up from reference TRBV7-9 and TRBJ2-7, is DTGVSQNPRHKITKRGQNVTFRCDPISEHNRLYWYRQTLGQGPEFLTYFQNEAQLEKSRLLSDRFSAERPKGSFSTLEIQRTEQGDSAMYLCASSSEGEQYFGPGTRLTVT.

V is TRBV9 and J is TRBJ2-1, with 11 bases matching TRBD1. Germline V lookup: CDR1 SGDLS, CDR2 YYNGEE. V dropped 3 bases and J dropped 7; count of bases not matched to a gene: 6. This CDR3 has 15 residues. The CDR3 region has the DNA TGTGCCAGCAGCGATAGGACAGGGGGCGGGAATGAGCAGTTCTTC. It is translated as CASSDRTGGGNEQFF.

The chain joins TRBV25-1 to TRBJ2-7; 7 bases map to TRBD2. Trimming at V came to 4 bases and at J to 5 bases, leaving 14 bases not matched to a gene. The CDR3 spans 16 residues. CDR1 is MGHDK, CDR2 SYGVNS, per germline. CDR3: CASSVETEGGFDEQYF. The CDR3 coding sequence is TGTGCCAGCAGTGTAGAGACAGAGGGAGGGTTCGACGAGCAGTACTTC.

The chain couples TRBV19 to TRBJ2-1; 10 positions match TRBD2. From germline, CDR1 is LNHDA and CDR2 SQIVND (reference sequence). V lost 3 bases and J lost 7; bases outside the gene matches: 6. The CDR3 is 15 amino acids. CDR3 sequence: CASSILAGANNEQFF. The CDR3, as DNA: TGTGCCAGTAGTATCCTAGCGGGAGCGAATAATGAGCAGTTCTTC.

CDR3 in DNA: TGTGCCAGCAGCCAACGTACAGGGGGCGCAAAGGGCTACACCTTC. This translates into CASSQRTGGAKGYTF. The V and J genes are TRBV27 and TRBJ1-2; 9 bases agree with TRBD1. Germline loops: CDR1 MNHEY, CDR2 SMNVEV (reference sequence). The ends lost 6 bases at V and 8 bases at J; junction bases unmatched: 13. The CDR3 is 15 residues long.

V usage is TRBV7-9 and J usage is TRBJ1-1, with D possibly matching TRBD1 (5 bases). Trimming stripped 5 bases from V and 1 base from J, with 14 bases between. Germline CDR1 reads SEHNR; CDR2 reads FQNEAQ (reference sequence). This CDR3 region has 15 residues. The CDR3 DNA follows: TGTGCCAGCAGCCCCCGGACAACCGCGAACACTGAAGCTTTCTTT. Its translation is CASSPRTTANTEAFF.

The chain joins TRBV25-1 to TRBJ2-1; D is undetermined. Per germline, CDR1 MGHDK and CDR2 SYGVNS. The CDR3 runs 13 residues. V gave up 3 bases and J gave up 4 bases, with 7 bases separating them. Here the CDR3 reads CASSDGFYNEQFF. CDR3 DNA: TGTGCCAGCAGTGATGGCTTTTACAATGAGCAGTTCTTC.

This sequence joins TRBV19 and TRBJ1-5; 10 positions match TRBD1. Germline trimming cut 5 bases from V and 2 bases from J; bases unmatched to any gene: 9. The CDR3 is 17 amino acids. CDR1 and CDR2 from the germline V gene are LNHDA and SQIVND (reference sequence). The CDR3 reads CASSPGQGLLGNQPQHF. CDR3 DNA sequence: TGTGCCAGTAGTCCGGGACAGGGGTTATTGGGCAATCAGCCCCAGCATTTT.

The chain recombines TRBV27 with TRBJ2-5, with a tentative D call TRBD1 (6 bases). V gave up 5 bases and J gave up 1 base, with 14 bases separating them. The CDR3 is 15 amino acids. The germline V gene encodes CDR1 MNHEY and CDR2 SMNVEV (reference sequence). CDR3 sequence: CASSALQGLQETQYF. CDR3 nucleotides: TGTGCCAGCAGTGCCCTACAGGGCCTCCAAGAGACCCAGTACTTC.

This chain connects TRBV27 to TRBJ2-5; D perhaps matches TRBD1 (6 bases). Germline V gene lookup returns CDR1 MNHEY and CDR2 SMNVEV (reference sequence). The CDR3 consists of 15 residues. V lost 0 bases and J lost 5, with 13 bases in between. The chain's CDR3 is CASSLSLGGHETQYF. CDR3 sequence (DNA): TGTGCCAGCAGTTTATCACTTGGGGGACATGAGACCCAGTACTTC.

The chain has TRBV10-3 and TRBJ1-1; TRBD1 matches 7 bases. Germline V gene lookup returns CDR1 ENHRY and CDR2 SYGVKD. J was trimmed by 4 bases and V by 2 bases; bases with no gene match: 4. The CDR3 extends over 14 amino acids. The CDR3 DNA follows: TGTGCCATCAGTGAGCAAGGGGGCAGCACTGAAGCTTTCTTT. This gives the protein CAISEQGGSTEAFF.

The chain combines TRBV6-5 with TRBJ2-7, with D hard to call. The CDR3 is made up of 12 amino acids. The V gene lost 6 bases and the J gene lost 3 bases, with 9 bases spanning the gap. Germline V CDR1 and CDR2: MNHEY, SVGAGI. The CDR3 sequence: CASRADNYEQYF. The CDR3 DNA reads TGTGCCAGCAGAGCTGACAACTACGAGCAGTACTTC.

The V and J genes are TRBV4-2 and TRBJ2-5; 7 bases fit TRBD1. The J segment lost 5 bases and the V segment lost 4 bases, leaving 7 bases of the junction unmatched. The CDR3 spans 14 residues. Germline CDR1 and CDR2: LGHNA and YNFKEQ. DNA of the CDR3: TGTGCCAGCAGCCCGAAGGGGGCGACGGAGACCCAGTACTTC. Residues: CASSPKGATETQYF.

This clone was recorded only once. The V call is TRBV27, the J call TRBJ2-2, with a tentative D call TRBD2 (6 bases). V shed 3 bases and J shed 5 bases, with 13 bases lying between them. This CDR3 contains 15 residues. CDR1 and CDR2 from the germline V gene are MNHEY and SMNVEV (reference sequence). The CDR3 loop reads CASSFSGGGTGELFF. CDR3 bases: TGTGCCAGCAGTTTTTCTGGAGGAGGGACCGGGGAGCTGTTTTTT.

The J gene is TRBJ2-1, the V gene TRBV9, with 9 bases matching TRBD2. V dropped 2 bases and J dropped 6; count of bases not matched to a gene: 12. Germline V gene sequence: CDR1 SGDLS, CDR2 YYNGEE. The CDR3 consists of 17 residues. Here the CDR3 reads CASSVRPSGKIINEQFF. The CDR3, as DNA: TGTGCCAGCAGCGTCCGGCCTAGCGGGAAAATTATCAATGAGCAGTTCTTC.

The rearrangement joins TRBV19 to TRBJ1-5; no reliable D call. From germline, CDR1 is LNHDA and CDR2 SQIVND (reference sequence). Trimming cost V 1 base and J 1 base, with 11 bases left between them. The CDR3 covers 16 residues. The CDR3 protein is CASSIAPAGSNQPQHF. The CDR3 DNA follows: TGTGCCAGTAGTATAGCCCCCGCAGGAAGCAATCAGCCCCAGCATTTT.

The chain has TRBV6-5 and TRBJ2-5, with TRBD2 matching over 7 bases. J lost 5 bases, V lost 0 bases, and 3 bases had no gene match. This CDR3 comprises 14 residues. CDR1 and CDR2 from the germline V gene are MNHEY and SVGAGI. DNA of the CDR3: TGTGCCAGCAGTTACTCGGGGGGGTGGGAGACCCAGTACTTC. As protein: CASSYSGGWETQYF.

As DNA, the CDR3 is TGTGCCAGCAGCTCTAGACAGGAGTCCTACGAGCAGTACTTC. This codes for CASSSRQESYEQYF. The gene calls are TRBV5-6 and TRBJ2-7; D is perhaps TRBD1 (6 bases). Looked up from germline, CDR1 is SGHDT and CDR2 is YYEEEE. The V and J ends lost 3 bases and 1 base respectively, with 11 bases between them. The CDR3 contains 14 residues.

The chain couples TRBV27 to TRBJ2-7; 7 bases agree with TRBD2. Germline-derived CDR1 and CDR2 are MNHEY and SMNVEV (reference sequence). The CDR3 extends over 11 amino acids. The ends lost 10 bases at V and 5 bases at J; junction bases unmatched: 5. DNA of the CDR3: TGTGCCACCCAACTAGCGCACGAGCAGTACTTC. Amino acids: CATQLAHEQYF.

Here the CDR3 reads CASSSTRSQETQYF. CDR3 sequence (DNA): TGTGCCAGTAGTTCGACACGAAGCCAAGAGACCCAGTACTTC. The chain recombines TRBV19 with TRBJ2-5; the D is unclear. Germline assignment: CDR1 LNHDA and CDR2 SQIVND (reference sequence). The CDR3 sequence is 14 residues long. V was trimmed by 5 bases and J by 1 base, leaving 11 bases between them.

This sequence joins TRBV7-2 and TRBJ2-7; D gene unclear. The V gene's germline CDR1 is SGHTA and CDR2 FQGNSA. The CDR3 covers 10 residues. Trimming removed 3 bases at V and 5 bases at J, with 2 bases between. CDR3 bases: TGTGCCAGCAGCTTCAACGAGCAGTACTTC. It encodes CASSFNEQYF.